This is a list of T cell receptor beta chains from one sample in a study of PD-L1 blockade in urothelial cancer. The assay was immunoSEQ multiplex PCR, and TCRdb's table has in-frame clones only and misses some. Among almost 90,000 clones listed, 84% were seen once. The sample was PBMCs, taken around atezolizumab (anti-PD-L1) treatment. The receptors originated from a man between 60 and 75 years old with urothelial cancer. The CDR3 runs from the conserved cysteine through the conserved F or W. D genes are given only for firm matches. The listing skips clone size in some rows; elsewhere it reads once, few, many or a size class.

size: -; J: TRBJ2-5; V: TRBV30; D: -; DNA: TGTGCCTGGAGTGGATTGTCAGTACAAGAGACCCAGTACTTC; CDR3: CAWSGLSVQETQYF
size: -; J: TRBJ2-1; V: TRBV4-1; D: TRBD1; DNA: TGCGCCAGCAGCCAAACCGGACAGGATTCCAGCATGAATGAGCAGTTCTTC; CDR3: CASSQTGQDSSMNEQFF
size: few; J: TRBJ1-2; V: TRBV25-1; D: -; DNA: TGTGCCAGCAGTTACATCGATGGCTACACCTTC; CDR3: CASSYIDGYTF
size: -; J: TRBJ2-2; V: TRBV10-1; D: -; DNA: TGCGCCAGCAGTCGGGGCGGGGAGCTGTTTTTT; CDR3: CASSRGGELFF
size: once; J: TRBJ2-2; V: TRBV5-1; D: -; DNA: TGCGCCAGCAGCCCAAGAGTGGGGGCAGGGACCGGGGAGCTGTTTTTT; CDR3: CASSPRVGAGTGELFF
size: -; J: TRBJ1-5; V: TRBV19; D: TRBD1; DNA: TGTGCCAGTAGGGCGGACAGGGGATTAAATCAGCCCCAGCATTTT; CDR3: CASRADRGLNQPQHF
size: -; J: TRBJ2-3; V: TRBV28; D: TRBD1; DNA: TGTGCCAGTGGACAGGGGGCTTCGGGCACAGATACGCAGTATTTT; CDR3: CASGQGASGTDTQYF
size: -; J: TRBJ2-3; V: TRBV5-6; D: -; DNA: TGTGCCAGCAGCTTGCTGGGGGGACAGTACCCAGATACGCAGTATTTT; CDR3: CASSLLGGQYPDTQYF
size: -; J: TRBJ1-2; V: TRBV28; D: -; DNA: TGTGCCAGCAGTTCGGGGAGTTCCAGCTATGGCTACACCTTC; CDR3: CASSSGSSSYGYTF
size: -; J: TRBJ1-3; V: TRBV5-4; D: -; DNA: TGTGCCAGCAGTCCCGACAGGACAAACACCATATATTTT; CDR3: CASSPDRTNTIYF
size: few; J: TRBJ2-1; V: TRBV14; D: TRBD1; DNA: TGTGCCAGCAGCCCATTTACCGGGACAGGGATTGAGCAGTTCTTC; CDR3: CASSPFTGTGIEQFF
size: -; J: TRBJ2-7; V: TRBV18; D: TRBD1; DNA: TGTGCCAGCTCACAAGAGGCAGGGGGCTACGAGCAGTACTTC; CDR3: CASSQEAGGYEQYF
size: -; J: TRBJ2-5; V: TRBV27; D: TRBD1; DNA: TGTGCCAGCAGCGAGGGGGCCGTAGTGAGAGAGACCCAGTACTTC; CDR3: CASSEGAVVRETQYF
size: -; J: TRBJ2-7; V: TRBV11-2; D: -; DNA: TGTGCCAGCAGCTTAGAGTGGGTCGGGGGTTCCTACGAGCAGTACTTC; CDR3: CASSLEWVGGSYEQYF
size: -; J: TRBJ2-5; V: TRBV7-2; D: -; DNA: TGTGCCAGCAGCACTTACCAAGAGACCCAGTACTTC; CDR3: CASSTYQETQYF
size: -; J: TRBJ2-3; V: TRBV5-1; D: -; DNA: TGCGCCAGCAGCCGCTCACCGACGGAGGGCCGCACGCAGTATTTT; CDR3: CASSRSPTEGRTQYF
size: once; J: TRBJ2-7; V: TRBV30; D: -; DNA: TGTGCCTGGACGACAGTCTACGAGCAGTACTTC; CDR3: CAWTTVYEQYF
size: -; J: TRBJ2-3; V: TRBV30; D: -; DNA: TGTGCCTGGAGCGCATTGACTAACTTAGCGTATTTT; CDR3: CAWSALTNLAYF
size: -; J: TRBJ1-3; V: TRBV6-5; D: -; DNA: TGTGCCAGCAGCATGGACAGCTCTGGAAACACCATATATTTT; CDR3: CASSMDSSGNTIYF
size: -; J: TRBJ1-2; V: TRBV2; D: -; DNA: TGTGCCAGCAGTCAAGAGTACAACAGGGTATTGAATGGCTACACCTTC; CDR3: CASSQEYNRVLNGYTF
size: -; J: TRBJ2-7; V: TRBV11-2; D: TRBD2; DNA: TGTGCCAGCAGCTCCCTAGCGGGGGTCACCTACGAGCAGTACTTC; CDR3: CASSSLAGVTYEQYF
size: -; J: TRBJ1-6; V: TRBV19; D: -; DNA: TGTGCCAGTAGTCCGGGAGTGAGAGGTTCACCCCTCCACTTT; CDR3: CASSPGVRGSPLHF
size: -; J: TRBJ1-2; V: TRBV7-2; D: -; DNA: TGTGCCAGCAGCTCCGTGAAGAGGGTCCGTCCTAACTATGGCTACACCTTC; CDR3: CASSSVKRVRPNYGYTF
size: -; J: TRBJ2-1; V: TRBV6-1; D: TRBD2; DNA: TGTGCCAGCTTAGCGGGAGATCGGTACAATGAGCAGTTCTTC; CDR3: CASLAGDRYNEQFF
size: -; J: TRBJ2-2; V: TRBV7-3; D: -; DNA: TGTGCCAGCAGCTTAAGCCCCGGGGGAAACGGGGAGCTGTTTTTT; CDR3: CASSLSPGGNGELFF
size: -; J: TRBJ2-2; V: TRBV6-6; D: TRBD1; DNA: TGTGCCAGCAGAGGGACAGGCACCGGGGAGCTGTTTTTT; CDR3: CASRGTGTGELFF
size: once; J: TRBJ2-1; V: TRBV7-2; D: -; DNA: TGTGCCAGCAGCTCCGGCGGCTCCTACAATGAGCAGTTCTTC; CDR3: CASSSGGSYNEQFF
size: once; J: TRBJ2-2; V: TRBV2; D: -; DNA: TGTGCCAGCAGTGACAGGGGCACCGGGGAGCTGTTTTTT; CDR3: CASSDRGTGELFF
size: -; J: TRBJ1-2; V: TRBV5-4; D: TRBD1; DNA: TGTGCCAGCACTGGGACCTTGGACAGGGGGTCATATGGCTACACCTTC; CDR3: CASTGTLDRGSYGYTF
size: -; J: TRBJ2-2; V: TRBV25-1; D: -; DNA: TGTGCCAGCAGTGGACAGACAACGGTGGGCACCGGGGAGCTGTTTTTT; CDR3: CASSGQTTVGTGELFF
size: -; J: TRBJ2-7; V: TRBV7-2; D: -; DNA: TGTGCCAGCAGCCCGACCCAGGTGAGCTCCTACGAGCAGTACTTC; CDR3: CASSPTQVSSYEQYF
size: -; J: TRBJ2-1; V: TRBV6-5; D: TRBD2; DNA: TGTGCCAGCAGTTCGGGGACTAGGGCGGCCAATGAGCAGTTCTTC; CDR3: CASSSGTRAANEQFF
size: -; J: TRBJ1-1; V: TRBV6-1; D: -; DNA: TGTGCCAGCACACAGGCCCGGAACACTGAAGCTTTCTTT; CDR3: CASTQARNTEAFF
size: -; J: TRBJ1-4; V: TRBV28; D: -; DNA: TGTGCCAGCAGTTTCGGGGGGGCGGTTGAAAAACTGTTTTTT; CDR3: CASSFGGAVEKLFF
size: -; J: TRBJ2-2; V: TRBV7-3; D: TRBD2; DNA: TGTGCCAGCAGCGCCGGACTAGCCACCGGGGAGCTGTTTTTT; CDR3: CASSAGLATGELFF
size: -; J: TRBJ1-1; V: TRBV27; D: -; DNA: TGTGCCAGCAGTGAACTATTGAACACTGAAGCTTTCTTT; CDR3: CASSELLNTEAFF